These 17 T cell receptor beta chains came from one sample sequenced in a study of T-cell memory formation after mild COVID-19. TCRdb analysed the 5' RACE reads with MiXCR anew, one entry per CDR3 protein. Of some 62,000 distinct CDR3 sequences detected, 9.3% appear once; the ten largest clones hold 0.95% to 1.3%. The sample consisted of PBMCs or a T cell subset sorted from them (not recorded which). These receptors were collected from a man in his late teens or twenties who had mild COVID-19 (a few samples of this study predate the infection). Cell type and time point are not known.

This clonotype came up a few times. This chain connects TRBV7-6 to TRBJ2-1; unclear D gene. This CDR3 region has 13 residues. Germline-derived CDR1 and CDR2 are SGHVS and FNYEAQ. The ends were cut back, 1 base at V and 5 bases at J, with 6 bases in the middle. The CDR3 is CASSLGRHNEQFF. CDR3 in DNA: TGTGCCAGCAGCTTAGGTAGACACAATGAGCAGTTCTTC.

The table lists this clonotype with a few counts. This chain joins TRBV20-1 and TRBJ2-2; D unresolved. CDR1 and CDR2 from the germline V gene are DFQATT and SNEGSKA (reference sequence). Trimming took 6 bases from V and 4 from J, leaving 9 bases between them. The CDR3 covers 12 residues. CDR3 nucleotide sequence: TGCAGTGCCTCTAACCCCACCGGGGAGCTGTTTTTT. Amino acid sequence: CSASNPTGELFF.

The chain is built from TRBV18 and TRBJ2-1; weak D call: TRBD2 (5 bases). Germline-derived CDR1 and CDR2 are KGHSH and LQKENI. The CDR3 totals 13 residues. Trimming left V 3 bases short and J 10 bases short, with 13 bases between. The CDR3: CASSPSLANEQFF. CDR3 bases: TGTGCCAGCTCACCCTCCCTAGCTAACGAGCAGTTCTTC.

This clonotype came up a few times. This rearrangement joins TRBV7-9 to TRBJ2-7; either TRBD1 or TRBD2 may fit D (5 bases each). The V end lost 5 bases, the J end lost 2 bases, and 13 bases lay between the germline ends. The CDR3 covers 14 residues. The germline V gene encodes CDR1 SEHNR and CDR2 FQNEAQ (reference sequence). This chain's CDR3 is CASSQGTVTYEQYV. CDR3 bases: TGTGCCAGCAGCCAAGGGACGGTCACCTACGAGCAGTACGTC.

This chain uses TRBV4-3 with TRBJ1-4, with 12 bases fitting TRBD1. Unmatched junction bases numbered 3, after V lost 0 bases and J lost 10 bases. The CDR3 totals 15 residues. Germline CDR1 and CDR2: LGHNA and YSLEER. CDR3 nucleotides: TGCGCCAGCAGCCAAGAACGGGACAGGGGGCGAAAACTGTTTTTT. It is translated as CASSQERDRGRKLFF.

This clonotype has a count of ten or more. The chain links TRBV6-2 or TRBV6-3 to TRBJ2-7; 7 bases fit TRBD2. The germline V gene has CDR1 MNHEY and CDR2 SVGEGT. The CDR3 loop spans 16 amino acids. V dropped 4 bases and J dropped 0; count of bases not matched to a gene: 9. The CDR3 region is CASSSAPSGASYEQYF. CDR3 coding DNA: TGTGCCAGCAGTTCCGCCCCAAGCGGGGCCTCCTACGAGCAGTACTTC.

This clonotype was detected a few times. This chain uses TRBV5-4 with TRBJ2-5; TRBD2 agrees at 7 bases. The CDR3 runs 15 residues. V dropped 1 base and J dropped 4; count of bases not matched to a gene: 7. CDR1 is SGHNT, CDR2 YYREEE, per germline (reference sequence). CDR3 bases: TGTGCCAGCAGCTTGTCGGCGGCGGGGGTAGAGACCCAGTACTTC. Amino acid sequence: CASSLSAAGVETQYF.

This clonotype was recorded a few times. The rearrangement links TRBV7-2 to TRBJ2-2; a weak D match, TRBD2 (5 bases). CDR1 is SGHTA, CDR2 FQGNSA, per germline. This CDR3 has 17 residues. V was cut by 7 bases and J by 1 base, with 19 bases left in between. DNA for the CDR3: TGTGCCAGCACCCGCGGGCGGCTCGACTGGAACACCGGGGAGCTGTTTTTT. This sequence encodes CASTRGRLDWNTGELFF.

V usage is TRBV7-9 and J usage is TRBJ2-5; unclear D gene. The length of the CDR3 is 15 residues. Per the germline V gene, CDR1 is SEHNR and CDR2 is FQNEAQ (reference sequence). V was cut by 8 bases and J by 5 bases, with 21 bases left in between. CDR3 DNA: TGTGCCAGCCGATGGACGCCTACTATGGGGGAGACCCAGTACTTC. This gives the protein CASRWTPTMGETQYF.

In its sample, this clonotype was seen many times. J is TRBJ2-5 and V is TRBV12-3 or TRBV12-4, with D possibly matching TRBD1 (6 bases). V was cut by 6 bases and J by 1 base, with 18 bases left in between. The CDR3 covers 16 residues. The CDR3 is CASSLGGVRLQETQYF. In nucleotides, the CDR3 is TGTGCCAGCAGCCTTGGGGGCGTACGACTCCAAGAGACCCAGTACTTC.

The chain links TRBV12-3 or TRBV12-4 to TRBJ2-2; 7 nucleotides line up with TRBD1. The CDR3 is made up of 16 amino acids. V was pared by 8 bases and J by 3 bases, with 12 bases of the junction left unmatched. Here the CDR3 reads CASFQRQGSHTGELFF. CDR3 sequence (DNA): TGTGCCAGCTTCCAGCGACAGGGTAGTCACACCGGGGAGCTGTTTTTT.

The chain uses TRBV10-3 and TRBJ2-7; D uncertain. V was pared by 3 bases and J by 6 bases, with 15 bases between. The length of the CDR3 is 14 residues. CDR1 is ENHRY, CDR2 SYGVKD, per germline. In nucleotides, the CDR3 is TGTGCCATCAGTGACTCCGGCCTCCGCTCCGAGCAGTACTTC. Encoded protein: CAISDSGLRSEQYF.

This clonotype turned up a few times. The chain combines TRBV7-3 with TRBJ2-2, with D possibly TRBD2 on 5 matching bases. V lost 5 bases and J lost 2, with 15 bases in between. The CDR3 totals 16 residues. The germline V gene has CDR1 SGHTA and CDR2 FQGTGA. DNA for the CDR3: TGTGCCAGCAGCCCTACGACTAACATAAACACCGGGGAGCTGTTTTTT. Protein: CASSPTTNINTGELFF.

This clonotype was detected ten times or more. V is TRBV6-1 and J is TRBJ2-7; 7 bases match TRBD1. Germline V CDR1 and CDR2: MNHNS, SASEGT. The CDR3 sequence is 13 residues long. V dropped 10 bases and J dropped 3; count of bases not matched to a gene: 9. CDR3 in amino acids: CATQDRANYEQYF. The CDR3 nucleotides read TGTGCCACCCAAGACAGGGCCAACTACGAGCAGTACTTC.

This clonotype was detected many times. V and J are TRBV7-9 and TRBJ2-1; tentative D call: TRBD2 (6 bases). CDR1 is SEHNR and CDR2 is FQNEAQ in the germline V gene (reference sequence). This CDR3 is 14 amino acids long. The V and J ends lost 4 bases and 12 bases respectively, with 19 bases between them. DNA for the CDR3: TGTGCCAGCAGCTCCCGAGCATCGGGAGAAGGGCAGTTCTTC. It yields the protein CASSSRASGEGQFF.

This chain links TRBV30 with TRBJ2-1; the D gene is possibly TRBD1 (8 bases). Germline assignment: CDR1 GTSNPN and CDR2 SVGIG (reference sequence). The length of the CDR3 is 13 residues. Trimming removed 4 bases from V and 6 bases from J, with 13 bases in between. As DNA, the CDR3 is TGTGCCTGGAATACAGGGGGGGGCAATGAGCAGTTCTTC. Encoded protein: CAWNTGGGNEQFF. The full variable domain, completed using reference TRBV30 and TRBJ2-1, is SQTIHQWPATLVQPVGSPLSLECTVEGTSNPNLYWYRQAAGRGLQLLFYSVGIGQISSEVPQNLSASRPQDRQFILSSKKLLLSDSGFYLCAWNTGGGNEQFFGPGTRLTVL.

This chain links TRBV7-2 with TRBJ1-2; 7 positions match TRBD1. Germline CDR1 and CDR2: SGHTA and FQGNSA. The CDR3 consists of 14 residues. V was pared by 3 bases and J by 8 bases, with 9 bases of the junction left unmatched. The CDR3 sequence: CASSFGQASGGYTF. CDR3 DNA: TGTGCCAGCAGCTTCGGACAGGCCTCGGGAGGCTACACCTTC.